A selection of T cell receptor beta chains follows, all from one sample in a study of blood T cell repertoires in COVID-19. The data were produced by immunoSEQ multiplex PCR, yet TCRdb's version contains in-frame clones alone and is incomplete. The repertoire holds around 170,000 clones, with approximately 79% as singletons. Material for sequencing was peripheral blood. The receptors were sampled from a woman of 80 years or more with acute or convalescent COVID-19. Both conserved end residues are trimmed from each CDR3.

>TRBJ2-7|TRBV10-3
AISDLDGYEQY
>TRBJ2-1|TRBV19
ASSPDSLGYNEQF
>TRBJ1-2|TRBV4-1
ASSQVRTGGGYGYT
>TRBJ2-1|TRBV5-4
ASSLASGRRNEQF
>TRBJ2-1|TRBV7-2
ASITGPGVDEQF
>TRBJ1-6|TRBV6-5
ASYTGGFNSPLH
>TRBJ1-6|TRBV28
ASSSGIYSPLH
>TRBJ1-1|TRBV2
ASSEEQGAIEAF
>TRBJ2-1|TRBV14
ASSLSSAGGRANEQF
>TRBJ1-5|TRBV27
ASSLATGGNQPQH
>TRBJ2-5|TRBV19
ASSTRDFQETQY
>TRBJ2-7|TRBV27
ASSHGGPYEQY
>TRBJ2-7|TRBV7-8
ASSLFPDRSYEQY
>TRBJ2-1|TRBV7-9
ASSPTSANNEQF